A single sample gave rise to the 25 T cell receptor beta chains below, sequenced in a study of neurological immune-mediated disorders. Time point given: longitudinal time-point 1 (baseline). TCRdb processed the 5' RACE reads anew with MiXCR; each CDR3 protein has one entry. The profile shows 55,000 to 80,000 distinct CDR3 sequences, approximately 13% of them singletons. Material: PBMCs. All receptors come from a female donor with HTLV-1-associated myelopathy (HAM/TSP).

This clonotype turned up a few times. The chain recombines TRBV7-9 with TRBJ2-7; D not certain. V dropped 8 bases and J dropped 2 bases, with 13 bases sitting between them. The CDR3 runs to 13 residues. Germline values: CDR1 SEHNR, CDR2 FQNEAQ (reference sequence). The CDR3 DNA sequence: TGTGCCAGCGAGGCAGCTCCCACCTACGAGCAGTACTTC. This sequence encodes CASEAAPTYEQYF.

This clonotype was seen ten or more times. The chain has TRBV5-1 and TRBJ1-1; 7 nucleotides align to TRBD1. CDR3 length: 14 residues. Germline trimming cut 7 bases from V and 1 base from J; bases unmatched to any gene: 7. Per the germline V gene, CDR1 is SGHRS and CDR2 is YFSETQ. The CDR3 reads CASGRQGGNTEAFF. The DNA of the CDR3 is TGCGCCAGCGGTAGACAGGGAGGGAACACTGAAGCTTTCTTT.

V is TRBV11-2 and J is TRBJ2-5; TRBD2 aligns across 10 bases. The germline V gene encodes CDR1 SGHAT and CDR2 FQNNGV. The CDR3 length is 13 residues. Trimming cost V 4 bases and J 5 bases; bases outside gene matches: 1. This CDR3 reads CASSSGLAETQYF. As DNA, the CDR3 is TGTGCCAGCAGCTCGGGACTAGCGGAGACCCAGTACTTC. Full variable domain (remainder filled in from reference TRBV11-2 and TRBJ2-5): EAGVAQSPRYKIIEKRQSVAFWCNPISGHATLYWYQQILGQGPKLLIQFQNNGVVDDSQLPKDRFSAERLKGVDSTLKIQPAKLEDSAVYLCASSSGLAETQYFGPGTRLLVL.

This clonotype was observed a few times. V gene TRBV6-1 combines with J gene TRBJ2-3, with D possibly being TRBD1 (6 bases). V lost 4 bases and J lost 4, with 12 bases in between. The CDR3 extends over 14 amino acids. The germline CDR1 and CDR2 sequences are MNHNS and SASEGT. The CDR3 is CASSAGAVADTQYF. The CDR3 nucleotides are TGTGCCAGCAGTGCAGGGGCGGTGGCAGATACGCAGTATTTT.

The chain links TRBV5-5 to TRBJ2-7, with D possibly matching TRBD1 (9 bases). The CDR3 has 17 residues. Germline V lookup: CDR1 SGHKS, CDR2 YYEKEE (reference sequence). The V gene lost 0 bases and the J gene lost 0 bases, with 16 bases spanning the gap. DNA of the CDR3: TGTGCCAGCAGCTTGGCGGGGGGGACAGGGATCTCCTACGAGCAGTACTTC. Amino acid sequence: CASSLAGGTGISYEQYF.

This clonotype was observed a few times. This chain joins TRBV14 and TRBJ2-5, with D unresolved. The CDR3 length is 13 residues. The germline V gene has CDR1 SGHDN and CDR2 FVKESK. Between the trimmed V and J ends, which lost 1 base and 1 base, there was a span of 4 bases. In nucleotides, the CDR3 is TGTGCCAGCAGCCAAGTTCCCCAAGAGACCCAGTACTTC. This sequence encodes CASSQVPQETQYF. Full variable domain (missing parts from reference TRBV14 and TRBJ2-5): EAGVTQFPSHSVIEKGQTVTLRCDPISGHDNLYWYRRVMGKEIKFLLHFVKESKQDESGMPNNRFLAERTGGTYSTLKVQPAELEDSGVYFCASSQVPQETQYFGPGTRLLVL.

In its sample, this clonotype was seen many times. This sequence joins TRBV5-1 and TRBJ2-2; 7 bases fit TRBD1. Germline V CDR1 and CDR2: SGHRS, YFSETQ. After removal of 0 bases from V and 4 bases from J, the junction contained 3 bases not matched to a gene. The CDR3 contains 15 residues. The chain's CDR3 is CASSLAGTATGELFF. In nucleotides, the CDR3 is TGCGCCAGCAGCTTGGCAGGGACAGCCACCGGGGAGCTGTTTTTT. Together with reference TRBV5-1 and TRBJ2-2, the CDR3 gives the full variable domain: KAGVTQTPRYLIKTRGQQVTLSCSPISGHRSVSWYQQTPGQGLQFLFEYFSETQRNKGNFPGRFSGRQFSNSRSEMNVSTLELGDSALYLCASSLAGTATGELFFGEGSRLTVL.

The gene calls are TRBV12-3 or TRBV12-4 and TRBJ2-5; 12 bases fit TRBD2. The CDR3 length is 18 residues. Trimming cost V 6 bases and J 4 bases; bases outside gene matches: 15. This CDR3 reads CASSSASGGAVLRETQYF. CDR3 DNA: TGTGCCAGCAGCTCCGCTAGCGGGGGGGCCGTCTTAAGAGAGACCCAGTACTTC.

This clonotype was seen many times. The chain is built from TRBV28 and TRBJ2-7, with no clear D. Germline V lookup: CDR1 MDHEN, CDR2 SYDVKM. Trimming pared 7 bases from V and 6 bases from J, leaving 16 bases between. This CDR3 has 13 amino acids. The CDR3 DNA reads TGTGCCAGCACTCAGCTCTCGAAGGGCGAGCAGTACTTC. It translates to CASTQLSKGEQYF.

This clonotype was seen ten or more times. The V gene is TRBV5-1, the J gene TRBJ1-1; D is undetermined. V lost 0 bases to trimming and J lost 7 bases, with 10 bases between them. Germline assignment: CDR1 SGHRS and CDR2 YFSETQ. The CDR3 runs 13 residues. CDR3 bases: TGCGCCAGCAGCTTGGCCCAGCAGGTTGAAGCTTTCTTT. Its translation is CASSLAQQVEAFF.

This clonotype is termed medium-sized. V usage is TRBV9 and J usage is TRBJ2-2, with D unclear. CDR3 length: 14 residues. The germline V gene encodes CDR1 SGDLS and CDR2 YYNGEE. The V and J ends lost 0 bases and 0 bases respectively, with 3 bases between them. CDR3: CASSVVPNTGELFF. The CDR3 DNA reads TGTGCCAGCAGCGTAGTTCCGAACACCGGGGAGCTGTTTTTT.

Comments on this clonotype: Being one base from a much bigger clone, this may be a read error. This chain links TRBV6-1 with TRBJ2-3; TRBD1 aligns across 8 bases. After removal of 6 bases from V and 2 bases from J, the junction contained 7 bases not matched to a gene. The V gene's germline CDR1 is MNHNS and CDR2 SASEGT. The CDR3 has 15 amino acids. The DNA for the CDR3 is TGTGCCAGCAGACCGACAGGGGTACTCACAGATACGCAGTATTTT. Translating gives CASRPTGVLTDTQYF.

At least ten counts were recorded for this clonotype. CDR3 loop: CASSIGGTAPSQPQHF. The CDR3 coding sequence is TGTGCCAGCAGCATCGGGGGGACGGCCCCGAGCCAGCCCCAGCATTTT. The chain joins TRBV12-3 or TRBV12-4 to TRBJ1-5, with D perhaps TRBD1 (5 bases). With 6 bases removed from V and 7 bases from J, the gap between germline ends came to 22 bases. The CDR3 extends over 16 amino acids.

This clonotype came up a few times. This rearrangement joins TRBV27 to TRBJ1-4; D gene uncertain. From germline, CDR1 is MNHEY and CDR2 SMNVEV (reference sequence). The V end was cut by 7 bases, the J end by 5 bases, with 17 bases between. The length of the CDR3 is 15 residues. The DNA of the CDR3 is TGTGCCAGCATGCCTTCGTGGCAGAGGAATGAAAAACTGTTTTTT. Amino acids: CASMPSWQRNEKLFF.

Ten or more counts support this clonotype. The chain recombines TRBV5-1 with TRBJ2-3; 13 bases fit TRBD2. This CDR3 has 17 amino acids. The ends lost 4 bases at V and 4 bases at J; junction bases unmatched: 9. Germline loops: CDR1 SGHRS, CDR2 YFSETQ. CDR3 region: CASSPPLAGGRSDTQYF. The CDR3 nucleotides read TGCGCCAGCAGCCCTCCACTAGCGGGGGGGCGTTCAGATACGCAGTATTTT. The full variable domain, completed using reference TRBV5-1 and TRBJ2-3, is KAGVTQTPRYLIKTRGQQVTLSCSPISGHRSVSWYQQTPGQGLQFLFEYFSETQRNKGNFPGRFSGRQFSNSRSEMNVSTLELGDSALYLCASSPPLAGGRSDTQYFGPGTRLTVL.

This clonotype was detected ten times or more. The chain is built from TRBV10-3 and TRBJ2-2; 10 bases line up with TRBD1. Germline V gene lookup returns CDR1 ENHRY and CDR2 SYGVKD. The CDR3 spans 15 residues. Germline trimming cut 5 bases from V and 4 bases from J; bases unmatched to any gene: 4. CDR3 protein: CAISPGQGLTGELFF. The CDR3 nucleotides read TGTGCCATCAGTCCGGGACAGGGGCTCACCGGGGAGCTGTTTTTT.

The chain joins TRBV20-1 to TRBJ2-5; D is unresolved. The V end lost 0 bases, the J end lost 6 bases, and 11 bases lay between the germline ends. This CDR3 has 13 residues. Germline lookup yields CDR1 DFQATT and CDR2 SNEGSKA (reference sequence). DNA of the CDR3: TGCAGTGCTAGAGATCCGAATAGCCAGACCCAGTACTTC. Its protein is CSARDPNSQTQYF.

Comment on this clonotype: This may come from a read error, since a much larger clone is one base off. This sequence joins TRBV5-1 and TRBJ1-5, with D perhaps TRBD1 (5 bases). Germline CDR1 is SGHRS and CDR2 is YFSETQ. V lost 4 bases, J lost 10 bases, and 18 bases lay in between. The CDR3 runs to 14 residues. The CDR3 loop reads CASSPGQLDHPQHF. The CDR3 bases are TGCGCCAGCAGCCCGGGGCAGTTGGACCATCCCCAGCATTTT.

This clonotype was detected ten times or more. The J gene is TRBJ1-4, the V gene TRBV6-9; perhaps TRBD1 as D (5 bases). There are 15 residues in the CDR3. Germline CDR1 and CDR2: MNHGY and SVAAGI. Trimming stripped 0 bases from V and 8 bases from J, with 13 bases between. CDR3 in amino acids: CASSYSGREGEKLFF. As DNA, the CDR3 is TGTGCCAGCAGTTATTCGGGCAGGGAAGGCGAAAAACTGTTTTTT.

This clonotype has just a few counts. This chain uses TRBV15 with TRBJ2-2, with a weak D call TRBD2 (5 bases). This CDR3 has 16 residues. The germline V gene has CDR1 LNHNV and CDR2 YYDKDF (reference sequence). V gave up 0 bases and J gave up 0 bases, with 8 bases separating them. CDR3 nucleotide sequence: TGTGCCACCAGCAGAGATCCCGGGGCGAACACCGGGGAGCTGTTTTTT. Translating gives CATSRDPGANTGELFF.

This clonotype was observed a few times. Written as DNA, the CDR3 is TGTGCCAGCAGCCTAAGGGACTCAGCGGAAAAACTGTTTTTT. Amino acids: CASSLRDSAEKLFF. The chain carries TRBV27 and TRBJ1-4; D is perhaps TRBD1 (5 bases). The V gene's germline CDR1 is MNHEY and CDR2 SMNVEV (reference sequence). V gave up 6 bases and J gave up 8 bases, with 16 bases separating them. The length of the CDR3 is 14 residues. The whole variable domain, remainder taken from reference TRBV27 and TRBJ1-4, is EAQVTQNPRYLITVTGKKLTVTCSQNMNHEYMSWYRQDPGLGLRQIYYSMNVEVTDKGDVPEGYKVSRKEKRNFPLILESPSPNQTSLYFCASSLRDSAEKLFFGSGTQLSVL.

This clonotype was observed many times. The chain uses TRBV5-1 and TRBJ2-3, with no clear D. Germline CDR1 is SGHRS and CDR2 is YFSETQ. This CDR3 has 13 amino acids. V was shortened by 3 bases and J by 2 bases, with 7 bases between the two germline ends. DNA for the CDR3: TGCGCCAGCAGCTCGGCCGACACAGATACGCAGTATTTT. It specifies CASSSADTDTQYF.

This clonotype was found many times. V and J are TRBV10-2 and TRBJ2-3, with 16 bases that match TRBD2. J was trimmed by 4 bases and V by 8 bases; bases with no gene match: 3. The CDR3 length is 15 residues. Germline CDR1 and CDR2: WSHSY and SAAADI. DNA of the CDR3: TGCGCCAGCGGGGGACTAGCGGGGGGGCCAGATACGCAGTATTTT. Translating gives CASGGLAGGPDTQYF.

The sample holds many counts of this clonotype. The chain joins TRBV27 to TRBJ2-7; the D gene is possibly TRBD1 (7 bases). CDR3 length equals 13 residues. V lost 4 bases, J lost 4 bases, and 11 bases lay in between. Per the germline V gene, CDR1 is MNHEY and CDR2 is SMNVEV (reference sequence). In DNA, the CDR3 is TGTGCCAGCAGTTCGACAGGGAGGTACGAGCAGTACTTC. This encodes CASSSTGRYEQYF.

This clonotype was found many times. V usage is TRBV20-1 and J usage is TRBJ2-3; tentatively, D is TRBD2 (5 bases). V lost 0 bases, J lost 4 bases, and 17 bases lay in between. This CDR3 has 16 amino acids. The V gene's germline CDR1 is DFQATT and CDR2 SNEGSKA (reference sequence). The CDR3 is CSARDPERSTSDTQYF. The CDR3 DNA follows: TGCAGTGCTAGAGATCCGGAGCGGAGCACTTCAGATACGCAGTATTTT.